The next 22 T cell receptor beta chains were all read from a single sample in a study of T cells in Graves' hyperthyroidism and ophthalmopathy. TCR beta CDR3 region amplification was performed from RNA transcripts. HTBI primers were the set used in a first-round RT-PCR of the TCR CDR3. TCRdb re-called the multiplex PCR reads through MiXCR, storing one row per CDR3 protein. The table includes more than 75,000 distinct CDR3 sequences, roughly half detected once. The source material was blood. Source of these receptors: a woman aged 35 to 49 with Graves' hyperthyroidism.

This clonotype has only a few counts. The chain has TRBV5-1 and TRBJ2-7; tentatively, D is TRBD2 (6 bases). Trimming removed 5 bases at V and 5 bases at J, with 20 bases between. CDR1 SGHRS and CDR2 YFSETQ come from the germline V gene. The CDR3 has 15 amino acids. The DNA of the CDR3 is TGCGCCAGCAGGTTCCAGCGGGCGAGGTCCCACGAGCAGTACTTC. Its protein is CASRFQRARSHEQYF.

The chain combines TRBV6-2 or TRBV6-3 with TRBJ2-5; TRBD1 agrees at 9 bases. Germline lookup yields CDR1 MNHEY and CDR2 SVGEGT. The CDR3 consists of 14 residues. With 5 bases clipped from V and 5 bases from J, the junction kept 6 bases outside the gene matches. The CDR3 loop is CASSPGTGKETQYF. The CDR3 DNA follows: TGTGCCAGCAGTCCCGGGACAGGGAAGGAGACCCAGTACTTC.

This rearrangement joins TRBV29-1 to TRBJ2-6, with 7 nucleotides matching TRBD1. V trimming: 6 bases; J trimming: 1 base; junction bases outside the gene matches: 0. The length of the CDR3 is 13 residues. Per germline, CDR1 SQVTM and CDR2 ANQGSEA. For the CDR3, the DNA is TGCAGCGTGACAGGGTCTGGGGCCAACGTCCTGACTTTC. Residues: CSVTGSGANVLTF.

This clonotype was found a few times. Germline and junction disagree at one end, which may indicate a read error. The chain has TRBV7-2 and TRBJ2-3; 11 bases fit TRBD1. Germline V gene sequence: CDR1 SGHTA, CDR2 FQGNSA. The length of the CDR3 is 16 residues. CDR3 DNA: TGCGCCAGCAGCCCTTGGACAGGGGGCGAGACAGATACGCAGTATTTT. Protein: CASSPWTGGETDTQYF.

The chain carries TRBV11-2 and TRBJ1-2, with D possibly being TRBD1 (5 bases). Germline values: CDR1 SGHAT, CDR2 FQNNGV. Trimming pared 3 bases from V and 8 bases from J, leaving 19 bases between. The length of the CDR3 is 15 residues. CDR3 loop: CASSLTSGPPEGYTF. Written as DNA, the CDR3 is TGTGCCAGCAGCTTGACGTCGGGGCCTCCGGAGGGCTACACCTTC.

The chain recombines TRBV4-1 with TRBJ2-3; D remains unclear. This CDR3 is 14 amino acids long. Deletions cut 4 bases from V and 0 bases from J, with 8 bases between. Germline lookup yields CDR1 MGHRA and CDR2 YSYEKL. In DNA form, the CDR3 reads TGCGCCAGCAGCCCCGCACCTAGCACAGATACGCAGTATTTT. This encodes CASSPAPSTDTQYF.

This clonotype came up many times. The chain joins TRBV7-9 to TRBJ1-1, with D maybe TRBD1 (6 bases). This CDR3 has 15 residues. Germline CDR1 SEHNR, CDR2 FQNEAQ (reference sequence). V lost 0 bases, J lost 5 bases, and 13 bases lay in between. The CDR3: CASSLASGGTTEAFF. In DNA form, the CDR3 reads TGTGCCAGCAGCTTAGCGTCGGGGGGGACAACTGAAGCTTTCTTT.

This clonotype has a count of ten or more. The J gene is TRBJ1-5, the V gene TRBV20-1; no reliable D call. Deletions cut 2 bases from V and 0 bases from J, with 8 bases between. Germline V gene data show CDR1 as DFQATT and CDR2 as SNEGSKA (reference sequence). This CDR3 comprises 14 residues. The CDR3 sequence is CSARTPNSNQPQHF. CDR3 in DNA: TGCAGTGCTAGAACACCAAATAGCAATCAGCCCCAGCATTTT.

V gene TRBV28 combines with J gene TRBJ2-3, with no clear D. Germline V gene sequence: CDR1 MDHEN, CDR2 SYDVKM. Trimming cost V 2 bases and J 2 bases, with 11 bases left between them. There are 15 residues in the CDR3. The CDR3 DNA sequence: TGTGCCAGCAGTTTAGGTCGGATACTCACAGATACGCAGTATTTT. It is translated as CASSLGRILTDTQYF.

In this sample, this clonotype turned up many times. The J gene is TRBJ1-1, the V gene TRBV7-9, with a tentative D call TRBD1 (5 bases). The V end lost 2 bases, the J end lost 2 bases, and 6 bases lay between the germline ends. This CDR3 comprises 13 residues. Germline CDR1 is SEHNR and CDR2 is FQNEAQ (reference sequence). The DNA for the CDR3 is TGTGCCAGCAGCTTAAGGGGCAACACTGAAGCTTTCTTT. Residues: CASSLRGNTEAFF.

V usage is TRBV29-1 and J usage is TRBJ2-2; the D call may be TRBD1 or TRBD2 (6 bases each). CDR1 and CDR2 from the germline V gene are SQVTM and ANQGSEA. V dropped 8 bases and J dropped 3 bases, with 22 bases sitting between them. The CDR3 is made up of 16 amino acids. This CDR3 is CSFSGGQFSDTGELFF. CDR3 in DNA: TGCAGCTTTAGTGGGGGGCAGTTTTCGGACACCGGGGAGCTGTTTTTT.

Many counts were recorded for this clonotype. V is TRBV29-1 and J is TRBJ1-4; 11 bases map to TRBD1. The germline V gene encodes CDR1 SQVTM and CDR2 ANQGSEA. CDR3 length: 14 amino acids. Trimming at V came to 7 bases and at J to 2 bases, leaving 3 bases not matched to a gene. CDR3 region: CSAGQGVTNEKLFF. The CDR3 DNA reads TGCAGCGCGGGACAGGGGGTTACTAATGAAAAACTGTTTTTT.

The chain recombines TRBV5-1 with TRBJ2-7, with D maybe TRBD1 (6 bases). The last part of the DNA fits TRBJ2-5 better; the J call may be wrong. CDR3 length equals 15 residues. CDR1 and CDR2 from the germline V gene are SGHRS and YFSETQ. CDR3 sequence reads: CASSLDGQPVETQYF. CDR3 sequence (DNA): TGCGCCAGCAGCTTGGATGGACAGCCAGTGGAGACCCAGTACTTC.

V and J are TRBV15 and TRBJ2-5; no reliable D call. The CDR3 runs to 14 residues. The germline V and J ends were trimmed by 3 bases and 3 bases, with 11 bases remaining between them. CDR1 and CDR2 from the germline V gene are LNHNV and YYDKDF (reference sequence). The CDR3 DNA follows: TGTGCCACCAGCAGCTCATACAGTGAAGAGACCCAGTACTTC. This translates into CATSSSYSEETQYF.

This clonotype was recorded many times. V and J are TRBV7-8 and TRBJ2-7; D is perhaps TRBD1 or TRBD2 (5 bases each). This CDR3 contains 15 residues. Germline CDR1 and CDR2: SGHVS and FQNEAQ. The V and J ends lost 5 bases and 3 bases respectively, with 17 bases between them. CDR3 in amino acids: CASSPSRGVSYEQYF. The CDR3 nucleotides read TGTGCCAGCAGCCCCTCCCGAGGGGTGAGCTACGAGCAGTACTTC.

J is TRBJ2-5 and V is TRBV15; 10 bases match TRBD2. Germline V CDR1 and CDR2: LNHNV, YYDKDF (reference sequence). The V segment lost 3 bases and the J segment 5 bases; nucleotides outside the gene matches: 6. This CDR3 has 15 residues. CDR3 coding DNA: TGTGCCACCAGCAGCCAAGCTAGCGGGAGTGAGACCCAGTACTTC. It encodes CATSSQASGSETQYF.

The chain carries TRBV5-1 and TRBJ2-2; 8 bases are shared with TRBD1. CDR3 length: 15 residues. Germline V gene data show CDR1 as SGHRS and CDR2 as YFSETQ. J lost 5 bases, V lost 4 bases, and 7 bases had no gene match. The CDR3 region is CASSMAQGATGELFF. CDR3 DNA sequence: TGCGCCAGCAGCATGGCTCAGGGGGCGACCGGGGAGCTGTTTTTT.

This clonotype was seen many times. The V and J genes are TRBV9 and TRBJ1-2; unclear D gene. Between the trimmed V and J ends, which lost 3 bases and 8 bases, there was a span of 14 bases. Looked up from germline, CDR1 is SGDLS and CDR2 is YYNGEE. This CDR3 is 13 amino acids long. Here the CDR3 reads CASSGRPSRGYTF. The CDR3 coding sequence is TGTGCCAGCAGCGGCAGACCCTCGCGGGGCTACACCTTC.

This clonotype was observed many times. The chain combines TRBV6-1 with TRBJ2-7; D gene uncertain. From germline, CDR1 is MNHNS and CDR2 SASEGT. CDR3 length: 11 residues. The V and J ends lost 0 bases and 4 bases respectively, with 1 base between them. CDR3 sequence reads: CASSEAYEQYF. As DNA, the CDR3 is TGTGCCAGCAGTGAAGCTTACGAGCAGTACTTC.

This clonotype was seen many times. This chain joins TRBV7-2 and TRBJ2-7; D ambiguous. This CDR3 has 15 residues. The germline V gene has CDR1 SGHTA and CDR2 FQGNSA. The germline V and J ends were trimmed by 1 base and 1 base, with 11 bases remaining between them. DNA of the CDR3: TGTGCCAGCAGCTTAGTATTGGGGAAATCCTACGAGCAGTACTTC. Protein: CASSLVLGKSYEQYF.

The rearrangement uses TRBV7-2 and TRBJ2-7; TRBD2 agrees at 8 bases. The CDR3 sequence is 16 residues long. With 6 bases clipped from V and 3 bases from J, the junction kept 13 bases outside the gene matches. Germline CDR1 reads SGHTA; CDR2 reads FQGNSA. The CDR3 DNA sequence: TGTGCCAGCAGTTTACCCCTCCGGGGGGGAAACTACGAGCAGTACTTC. It codes for CASSLPLRGGNYEQYF.

The chain recombines TRBV10-3 with TRBJ1-5; tentative D call: TRBD1 (5 bases). The CDR3 contains 15 residues. Per germline, CDR1 ENHRY and CDR2 SYGVKD. Trimming pared 5 bases from V and 5 bases from J, leaving 16 bases between. The CDR3 spells CAISRGRGGDQPQHF. In DNA, the CDR3 is TGTGCCATCAGTCGGGGACGGGGCGGAGATCAGCCCCAGCATTTT.